This T cell receptor (beta chain) was identified in a study of T cell responses to AZD1222 COVID-19 vaccine (dated by TCRdb to the early 2020s). Background on the whole study: AZD1222 recipients whose second dose came at about 4 weeks and those whose second dose came at about 12 weeks were combined into one group, since spike-specific TCR depth and breadth did not differ between the two schedules. A total of 230 to 250 trial participants underwent TCR sequencing, of whom 207 had received two doses of AZD1222 and around 26 had received two doses of the MenACWY control vaccine. Trial participants were enrolled by age into subgroups of 18-55, 56-69 and 70-plus years, and roughly 150, 30 and 60 TCR-sequenced participants, respectively, were included in these subgroups. On the study overall, not on this receptor specifically: Only 5 to 7 AZD1222 recipients were SARS-CoV-2 seropositive at baseline, limiting conclusions about previously exposed vaccinees. The whole spike protein was spanned by vaccine-associated CD4 TCRs, and dominant responses were seen in regions 160-218 and 743-854. After two AZD1222 doses, both the breadth and the depth of spike-specific TCRs were significantly higher than at day 0 and than in MenACWY recipients. Reportedly, close to half of the unique spike-specific TCRs recognized epitopes lying outside the regions that are mutated in the B.1.351 and B.1.1.7 variants. Most participants were white British and females outnumbered males, and the authors suggested that clonal diversity may have been underestimated. Because no samples from the day 14 peak response were available, repertoires could be characterized only after the peak T cell response. In the small 56-69-year group, the increase in depth fell short of significance, most likely because of low power.

The sample's time point, from its label and the paper: baseline before first vaccination. The vaccinee samples were drawn from two UK trials, COV001 and COV002, one of which was a single-blind randomized controlled phase 2/3 trial testing AZD1222 (ChAdOx1 nCoV-19) in healthy adults. For TCRbeta chain sequencing, PBMC samples were collected from trial participants at day 0 and at day 28 after the second dose. Regarding this clone: The antigen this receptor binds is unknown. Base qualities are not provided; no much larger clone lies one nucleotide away.

Including cysteine and phenylalanine, the CDR3 has 15 amino acids. This entry keeps only the CDR3 DNA: 45 bases, framed from base 1. Relative to germline, V is 6 bases shorter and J is 3 bases shorter, with 14 bases between their ends. For CDR1 and CDR2, the germline V gene lists MNHEY and SVGEGT. The CDR3 regions of human TCRbeta chains were analyzed by immunosequencing. Concerning the study's data processing: TCRs in the repertoires were matched against a reference library of SARS-CoV-2-specific TCRs that had been generated with the MIRA antigen-specificity platform. Breadth meant the fraction of unique TCRs that were SARS-CoV-2-associated, whereas depth meant the fraction of total T cells that were SARS-CoV-2-associated. Using the MIRA data, each spike-specific TCR was assigned both to the spike region to which the TCR was reactive and to a CD4 or CD8 class. Log10-transformed breadth and depth values were compared by one-way ANOVA with Sidak's multiple comparisons tests. TCRdb obtained this table from immuneACCESS and retained in-frame rearrangements with V and J assigned. These tables miss some clones; where compared with another copy, unresolved V genes account for less than half of the shortfall, and the remainder is unexplained. V, J and clone size were drawn from that table, and D and trimming were deduced from the DNA. Recorded for this sample are around 180,000 clones; around 89% of them occurred a single time. In total, the top ten clones hold 6.9% of the sample.

The rearranged chain carries TRBV6-2 or TRBV6-3 and TRBJ2-2; perhaps TRBD1 is the D gene, with 5 bases matching. Source: peripheral blood, taken on day 0 of AZD1222 vaccination. The clonotype was recovered from an adult in good health. The CDR3 protein: CASSNGHDHTGELFF. The DNA sequence follows: TGTGCCAGCAGCAATGGACACGATCACACCGGGGAGCTGTTTTTT.